The rows below give T cell receptor beta chains drawn from one sample of a study of blood T cell repertoires in COVID-19. Sequencing was performed with immunoSEQ multiplex PCR; in TCRdb, only in-frame clones are kept and a portion is missing. The sample records a few hundred thousand clones, around 90% being singletons. Sequences were obtained from PBMCs or T cells enriched from blood (not recorded which). Source of these receptors: a woman aged 40 to 50 who had recovered from COVID-19. CDR3s include the opening cysteine and the closing phenylalanine or tryptophan. Fields, in order: V gene, CDR3 protein.

>TRBV18
CASSPLGPSTRGNTGELFF
>TRBV12-3/TRBV12-4
CASSQQQGAKAFF
>TRBV24-1
CATSDSSTGGRYGYTF
>TRBV4-3
CASSQVWASGELRTGELFF
>TRBV5-1
CASSLYASHTGELFF
>TRBV2
CASGGLAETNTGELFF
>TRBV7-3
CASSLYANGGSAGELFF
>TRBV19
CASSTYGTRTYEQYF
>TRBV14
CASSPLPGELFF
>TRBV6-1
CASSVGGVTRRFYGYTF
>TRBV3-1/TRBV3-2
CASRLTSGPYEQYF
>TRBV7-3
CASSLAGLAGYNEQFF
>TRBV7-8
CASSSRQSSGNTIYF
>TRBV9
CASSAQLQETQYF
>TRBV6-2/TRBV6-3
CASSYPALAGKQETQYF
>TRBV28
CASSLSSSGRGIYNEQFF
>TRBV7-9
CASSQTQNTEAFF
>TRBV2
CASSEQGSYGYTF
>TRBV3-1/TRBV3-2
CASSQEYVAWAGGPKLFF
>TRBV7-2
CASSLWSGGRGEQFF
>TRBV6-2/TRBV6-3
CASSTTSGGESEQYF
>TRBV11-1
CASRTGTGPSPLHF
>TRBV28
CASSPRGRAANQPQHF
>TRBV10-1
CASSEAGARTGELFF
>TRBV10-1
CASSIAGGGEQFF
>TRBV11-2
CASSSRQGGGTEAFF
>TRBV18
CASSPPLAGTYEQYF
>TRBV28
CASSFGGQYGNTIYF
>TRBV27
CASSPARTGGAWEKLFF
>TRBV21-1
CASQREGWNEQYF
>TRBV10-3
CAISGPAGGTSTDTQYF
>TRBV7-9
CASSLAGGPSTDTQYF
>TRBV6-5
CASKTGTADQPQHF
>TRBV2
CGSRQDAPYEQYF
>TRBV7-6
CASSPERTASYEQYF
>TRBV28
CASTTRQGELEKLFF
>TRBV28
CASSPPGEQYF
>TRBV5-1
CASSPTSGKETQYF
>TRBV30
CAWRGGGVTQYF
>TRBV28
CASSFSGGRNSPLHF
>TRBV23-1
CASSQGDRDNEKLFF
>TRBV9
CASSAQGYQETQYF
>TRBV15
CATSTLPGVAGMNEQFF
>TRBV3-1/TRBV3-2
CASSLLFAGEAYNEQFF
>TRBV10-1
CASSVRANTGELFF
>TRBV27
CASSSRSGAIYEQYF
>TRBV6-5
CASSYRGAGTDTQYF
>TRBV12-3/TRBV12-4
CASSHINSYEQYF
>TRBV19
CASSAHRGNYEQYF